A single T cell receptor (beta chain) is shown here with its context. The data derive from a study of blood T cell repertoires in COVID-19. Study-level information: Collection of acute and convalescent COVID-19 samples took place in the United States, Italy and Spain. The analysed material was cDNA or gDNA that came from T cells, B-cell-depleted T cells, or PBMCs.

Original data processing: Reference gene primer amplification yielded estimated nucleated cell counts. TCRdb keeps only in-frame clones here, not all; method: immunoSEQ multiplex PCR. V and J calls plus clone size are reproduced from that table; the DNA served to infer D and trimming. The repertoire holds 280,000 or so clones, around 88% seen once, with 6.9% in the top ten. The sample taken for sequencing was peripheral blood. The receptor's source is a woman aged 30 to 39 who had recovered from COVID-19.

The CDR3 region is CASSLGGQGYNSPLHF. CDR3 in DNA: TGTGCCAGCAGCTTAGGGGGACAGGGGTATAATTCACCCCTCCACTTT. This rearrangement joins TRBV7-6 to TRBJ1-6, with 10 bases aligning to TRBD1. V shed 1 base and J 4 bases; nucleotides not matched to a gene: 1. CDR1 SGHVS and CDR2 FNYEAQ come from the germline V gene. There are 16 residues in the CDR3. Filled out from reference TRBV7-6 and TRBJ1-6, the complete variable domain reads GAGVSQSPRYKVTKRGQDVALRCDPISGHVSLYWYRQALGQGPEFLTYFNYEAQQDKSGLPNDRFSAERPEGSISTLTIQRTEQRDSAMYRCASSLGGQGYNSPLHFGNGTRLTVT.